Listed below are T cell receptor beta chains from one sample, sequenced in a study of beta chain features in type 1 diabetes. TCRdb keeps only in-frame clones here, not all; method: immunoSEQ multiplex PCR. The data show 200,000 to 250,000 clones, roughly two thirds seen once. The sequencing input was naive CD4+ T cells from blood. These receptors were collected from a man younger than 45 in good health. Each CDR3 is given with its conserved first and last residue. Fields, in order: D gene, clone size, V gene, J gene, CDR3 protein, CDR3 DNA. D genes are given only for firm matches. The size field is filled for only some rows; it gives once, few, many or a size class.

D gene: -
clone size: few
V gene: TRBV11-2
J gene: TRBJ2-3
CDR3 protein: CASSSGSSSTDTQYF
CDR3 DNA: TGTGCCAGCAGCTCCGGGTCCTCTAGCACAGATACGCAGTATTTT

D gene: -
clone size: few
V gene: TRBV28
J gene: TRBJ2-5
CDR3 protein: CASRTGAAPGYF
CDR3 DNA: TGTGCCAGCAGAACGGGAGCCGCGCCCGGGTACTTC

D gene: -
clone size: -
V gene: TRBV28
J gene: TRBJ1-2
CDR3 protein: CASSLRQDTGYTF
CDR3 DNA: TGTGCCAGCAGCCTACGACAGGATACTGGCTACACCTTC

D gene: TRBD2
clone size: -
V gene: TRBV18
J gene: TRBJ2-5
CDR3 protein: CASSPRSGGGETQYF
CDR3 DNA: TGTGCCAGCTCACCACGTAGCGGGGGAGGAGAGACCCAGTACTTC

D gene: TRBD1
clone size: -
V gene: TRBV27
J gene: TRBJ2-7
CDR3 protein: CASRPGQPYEQYF
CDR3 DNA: TGTGCCAGCAGGCCGGGACAGCCCTACGAGCAGTACTTC

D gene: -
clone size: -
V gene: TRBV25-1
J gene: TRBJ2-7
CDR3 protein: CASTTGYEQYF
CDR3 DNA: TGTGCCAGCACCACGGGTTACGAGCAGTACTTC

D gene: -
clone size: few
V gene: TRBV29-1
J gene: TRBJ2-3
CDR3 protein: CSASTGLRTDTQYF
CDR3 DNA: TGCAGCGCCTCGACAGGCCTTCGCACAGATACGCAGTATTTT

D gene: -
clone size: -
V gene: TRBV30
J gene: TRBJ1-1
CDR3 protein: CAWSVFRGTEAFF
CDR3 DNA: TGTGCCTGGAGTGTATTTCGGGGGACTGAAGCTTTCTTT

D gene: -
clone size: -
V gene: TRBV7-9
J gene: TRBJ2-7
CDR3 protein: CASGPGTRYEQYF
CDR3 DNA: TGTGCCAGCGGTCCCGGGACTCGGTACGAGCAGTACTTC

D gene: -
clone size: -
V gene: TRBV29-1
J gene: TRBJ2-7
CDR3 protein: CSVDDGSSYEQYF
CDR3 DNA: TGCAGCGTTGATGACGGATCTAGTTACGAGCAGTACTTC

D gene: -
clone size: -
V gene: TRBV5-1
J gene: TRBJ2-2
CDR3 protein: CASNEAVGTGELFF
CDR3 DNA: TGCGCCAGCAATGAAGCGGTAGGAACCGGGGAGCTGTTTTTT